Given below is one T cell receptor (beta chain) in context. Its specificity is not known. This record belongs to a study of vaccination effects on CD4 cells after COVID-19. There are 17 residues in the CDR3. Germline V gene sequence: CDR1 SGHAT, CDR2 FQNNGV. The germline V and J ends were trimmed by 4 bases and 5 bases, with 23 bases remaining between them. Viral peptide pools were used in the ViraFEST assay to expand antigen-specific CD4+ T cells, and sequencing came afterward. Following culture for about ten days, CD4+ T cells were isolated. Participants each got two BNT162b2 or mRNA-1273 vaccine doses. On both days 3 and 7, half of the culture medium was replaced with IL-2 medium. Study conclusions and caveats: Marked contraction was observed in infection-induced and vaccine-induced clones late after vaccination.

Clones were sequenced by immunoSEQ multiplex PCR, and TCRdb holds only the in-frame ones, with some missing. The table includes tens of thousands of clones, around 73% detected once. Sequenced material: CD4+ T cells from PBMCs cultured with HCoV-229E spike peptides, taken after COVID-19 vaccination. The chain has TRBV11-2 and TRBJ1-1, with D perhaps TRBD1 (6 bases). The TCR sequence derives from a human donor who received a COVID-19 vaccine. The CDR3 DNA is TGTGCCAGCAGCTGGGGGCAGGGCTCGATTGTGAGGACTGAAGCTTTCTTT. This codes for CASSWGQGSIVRTEAFF.